The rows below give T cell receptor beta chains drawn from one sample of a study of T-cell memory formation after mild COVID-19. From the 5' RACE reads, TCRdb called clonotypes with MiXCR, one entry per CDR3 protein. This sample has 300,000 to 350,000 distinct CDR3 sequences; less than 20% occur once, and the top ten carry approximately 21%. The sequenced sample consisted of PBMCs or a T cell subset sorted from them (not recorded which). Receptor source: a man aged 18 to 29 who had mild COVID-19 (a few samples of this study predate the infection). Cell type and time point are not known. Both conserved end residues are part of each CDR3. D genes are given only for firm matches. Size tells how often a clone was seen (once, few, many) or the class of an expanded clone, and some rows leave it out.

cdr3_aa,cdr3_nt,j_call,d_call,clone_size,v_call
CASSLRPGSRGELHSGANVLTF,TGTGCCAGCAGCTTAAGGCCCGGAAGCAGGGGAGAGCTACACTCTGGGGCCAACGTCCTGACTTTC,TRBJ2-6,NA,NA,TRBV7-3
CSARAVTGTEKLFF,TGCAGTGCTAGAGCCGTGACAGGGACTGAAAAACTGTTTTTT,TRBJ1-4,TRBD1,NA,TRBV20-1
CASSFGVNQPQHF,TGTGCCAGCAGCTTCGGGGTTAATCAGCCCCAGCATTTT,TRBJ1-5,NA,NA,TRBV7-9
CAWNWRDRDNSPLHF,TGTGCCTGGAATTGGCGGGACAGGGATAATTCACCCCTCCACTTT,TRBJ1-6,TRBD1,few,TRBV30
CASKHGGWGNQPQHF,TGTGCCAGCAAACACGGCGGATGGGGCAATCAGCCCCAGCATTTT,TRBJ1-5,NA,few,TRBV6-5
CASSSAGGHDTQYF,TGCGCCAGCAGTTCTGCCGGGGGCCACGATACGCAGTATTTT,TRBJ2-3,NA,NA,TRBV10-1
CASSYQMMNTEAFF,TGTGCCAGCAGTTACCAGATGATGAACACTGAAGCTTTCTTT,TRBJ1-1,NA,few,TRBV6-6
CASSQAREETQYF,TGTGCCAGCAGCCAAGCGAGGGAAGAGACCCAGTACTTC,TRBJ2-5,NA,many,TRBV4-2
CASTPGSYNEQFF,TGTGCCAGCACCCCCGGATCATACAATGAGCAGTTCTTC,TRBJ2-1,NA,NA,TRBV7-3
CSARGGLDQETQYF,TGCAGTGCTAGAGGGGGACTCGACCAAGAGACCCAGTACTTC,TRBJ2-5,NA,many,TRBV20-1
CASSQRSSYNSPLHF,TGCGCCAGCAGCCAACGGTCCTCCTATAATTCACCCCTCCACTTT,TRBJ1-6,NA,NA,TRBV4-3
CAIGGGAEQYF,TGTGCCATCGGGGGGGGTGCCGAGCAGTACTTC,TRBJ2-7,TRBD2,NA,TRBV10-3